This T cell receptor beta chain comes out of a study of blood T cell repertoires in COVID-19. The V gene lost 5 bases and the J gene lost 4 bases, with 8 bases spanning the gap. This CDR3 is 12 amino acids long. This table comes from immunoSEQ multiplex PCR, and its TCRdb copy is limited to in-frame clones, with some not included. The table includes approximately 100,000 clones, over 55% detected once. The sample holds one count of this clone. This chain uses TRBV12-3 or TRBV12-4 with TRBJ1-2; D perhaps matches TRBD1 (6 bases). Sequencing was performed on peripheral blood. This sequence was found in a human donor with acute or convalescent COVID-19. The donor label of this sample is uncertain. Here the CDR3 DNA reads TGTGCCAGCAGTAGGGACACCTATGGCTACACCTTC. Translation gives CASSRDTYGYTF.